This paragraph reports one TCR beta chain. The table lists this clonotype with many counts. Its antigen has not been determined. Nothing much larger sits one base from this clone, and base qualities are not available. For unsorted PBMC libraries, 2 million PBMCs were used after storage in RNAlater at -80 degrees C until RNA extraction. The multiple sclerosis patients were enrolled in a US clinical protocol that evaluated disease progression with magnetic resonance imaging. Peripheral blood was subjected to Ficoll-Hypaque density gradient centrifugation to isolate PBMCs, which were then cryopreserved in liquid nitrogen. The source of the sample is a study of neurological immune-mediated disorders (dated by TCRdb to the late 2010s). Context from the whole study: Among the 35 or so multiple sclerosis patients, about 30 had relapsing-remitting MS and 3 had secondary progressive MS. The study compared peripheral blood TCR-beta repertoires of HTLV-I-associated myelopathy (HAM/TSP) patients, multiple sclerosis patients and healthy controls using UMI-based sequencing. Longitudinal samples, technical triplicates and paired sorted CD4+ and CD8+ T-cell subsets, alongside PBMC samples, were included among the 106 TCR-beta libraries. The cohort was made up of around 70 subjects, consisting of roughly 14 HAM/TSP patients, about 35 multiple sclerosis patients and 20 or so healthy controls.

To synthesize cDNA, template-switch 5'RACE was performed with a primer carrying a 10-nucleotide random unique molecular identifier so that each TCR transcript was tagged. Every sequencing run covered 15-18 subjects and yielded more than 180 million TCR-beta sequences. The RNeasy kit was used for extraction of total RNA. TCR-beta VDJ regions were amplified with primers for the TCR constant region and the 5'RACE anchor, using the KAPA Real-time Library Amplification kit. A first PCR added sample indexes and Illumina adaptors, after which a second PCR increased the library yield. After Ampure bead purification, the roughly 650 bp TCR product was size-selected on a 2% E-gel SizeSelection system. Library quality was checked on a Bioanalyzer, concentration was measured with Qubit, and libraries were quantified with the Kapa Library Quantification kit before pooling. Paired-end 2 x 150 bp sequencing of the libraries was performed on an Illumina HiSeq 2500. To increase sequence diversity, roughly 24-31% phiX was spiked into each library pool. As for the original processing: Quality-filtered reads were processed with the UMI-based MiGEC pipeline, and over 90% of raw TCR sequences were removed by the MiGEC pipeline during error correction. VDJ genes were aligned to IMGT germline references, and clonotypes were defined by unique CDR3 amino acid sequence plus V-J genes. Clonal expansion, Shannon diversity, and CDR3 relatedness (CalcPairwiseDistances, ClusterSamples) were evaluated with VDJtools, and phylogenetic trees were built with CLCbio workbench. Clones with at least 8 unique UMIs were defined as expanded, with this threshold being based on coefficient-of-variation modelling across technical triplicates. TCRdb itself trimmed the public reads at Q25 with fastp, ran MiXCR and retained productive beta chains. A single entry per CDR3 protein holds the most common genes and DNA from its merged rows. The V and J calls, along with clone size, are taken from TCRdb and not from the paper's own processing. In all, the sample holds approximately 100,000 distinct CDR3 sequences, and approximately 3.3% of those were seen once. The top ten clonotypes cover around 5.5% of the sample.

Study-wide conclusions, independent of this receptor: In phylogenetic analysis, the repertoires of 18 of 34 MS patients grouped into a cluster of related CDR3 sequences, which suggests a possible signature at the repertoire level. The MS cluster was not associated with any clinical or MRI features, and the authors stated that larger cohorts are needed. TCR clonal expansion was highest in HAM/TSP patients and lowest in MS patients, with MS patients falling below even healthy controls. Expanded clones from different subjects shared no identical CDR3 amino acid sequences, which suggests that TCR-beta repertoires were private in all groups.

The sequencing input was PBMCs. This clonotype was obtained from a woman aged 18 to 35 with multiple sclerosis.

The nucleotide sequence reads TGCAGTGCCAGCCCACAGGGGACGGGCACTGAAGCTTTCTTT. Its translation is CSASPQGTGTEAFF. Here the chain combines TRBV20-1 and TRBJ1-1, with 7 central nucleotides matching TRBD1. Counted from cysteine to phenylalanine, this CDR3 has 14 amino acids. The DNA shown is the 42-base CDR3, in frame from base 1. V has 6 bases trimmed and J has 4 bases trimmed; junction bases matching no gene number 11. From the germline V gene (reference sequence), CDR1 is DFQATT and CDR2 is SNEGSKA.